The 18 T cell receptor beta chains reported below all come from one sample, sequenced in a study of T cell repertoires in ileal Crohn's disease. Time point here: inflamed ileum from the surgical specimen. This table comes from immunoSEQ multiplex PCR, and its TCRdb copy is limited to in-frame clones, with some not included. The sample records some 16,000 clones, roughly 90% being singletons. The material sequenced was ileal tissue. Receptors were obtained from an adult with Crohn's disease.

The chain combines TRBV6-1 with TRBJ2-7, with D perhaps TRBD2 (6 bases). V lost 0 bases, J lost 2 bases, and 14 bases lay in between. Germline values: CDR1 MNHNS, CDR2 SASEGT. This CDR3 region has 16 residues. CDR3 sequence (DNA): TGTGCCAGCAGTGAAGCTTGGGGACTGCTAACCTACGAGCAGTACTTC. Protein sequence: CASSEAWGLLTYEQYF.

The rearrangement uses TRBV11-3 and TRBJ2-7; D may be TRBD2 (6 bases). The CDR3 is made up of 13 amino acids. Germline V gene data show CDR1 as SGHNT and CDR2 as YENEEA. With 1 base removed from V and 5 bases from J, the gap between germline ends came to 9 bases. CDR3 DNA: TGTGCCAGCAGCTTAGGGGGGGAGAACGAGCAGTACTTC. Encoded protein: CASSLGGENEQYF.

The chain employs TRBV7-8 and TRBJ1-2; 7 nucleotides align to TRBD1. CDR1 is SGHVS, CDR2 FQNEAQ, per germline. This CDR3 is 17 amino acids long. Trimming removed 2 bases from V and 0 bases from J; junction bases left unmatched: 9. The CDR3 nucleotides are TGTGCCAGCAGCTTAAGGGAGAGGGGGCTAGCTAACTATGGCTACACCTTC. Translating gives CASSLRERGLANYGYTF.

This chain uses TRBV6-4 with TRBJ1-6; 8 nucleotides align to TRBD1. The trim removed 5 bases at V and 6 bases at J, leaving 6 bases unmatched. The CDR3 sequence is 15 residues long. Germline V gene data show CDR1 as MRHNA and CDR2 as SNTAGT. CDR3 coding DNA: TGTGCCAGCAGTATCGGGACAGGAGTTAATTCACCCCTCCACTTT. Its translation: CASSIGTGVNSPLHF.

The rearrangement uses TRBV11-2 and TRBJ1-6, with D perhaps TRBD1 (5 bases). Trimming removed 3 bases from V and 0 bases from J, with 9 bases in between. CDR1 is SGHAT, CDR2 FQNNGV, per germline. The CDR3 contains 16 residues. The CDR3 is CASSLRGSSYNSPLHF. The CDR3 bases are TGTGCCAGCAGCTTGAGGGGCAGCTCCTATAATTCACCCCTCCACTTT.

The chain links TRBV5-4 to TRBJ2-7; D not resolved. The CDR3 is 14 amino acids. Germline V gene lookup returns CDR1 SGHNT and CDR2 YYREEE (reference sequence). V dropped 4 bases and J dropped 2 bases, with 13 bases sitting between them. DNA of the CDR3: TGTGCCAGCAGCCCCGACCTTCAAACCTACGAGCAGTACTTC. As protein: CASSPDLQTYEQYF.

The DNA of the CDR3 is TGTGCCAGCAGCCATCGGACCTCAGAGCAGTACTTC. It yields the protein CASSHRTSEQYF. V gene TRBV28 combines with J gene TRBJ2-7; D is unclear. Germline-derived CDR1 and CDR2 are MDHEN and SYDVKM. This CDR3 has 12 amino acids. The V end was cut by 6 bases, the J end by 7 bases, with 13 bases between.

This chain links TRBV5-1 with TRBJ1-4; possibly TRBD1 for D (5 bases). Deletions cut 7 bases from V and 2 bases from J, with 18 bases between. Germline CDR1 is SGHRS and CDR2 is YFSETQ. This CDR3 contains 16 residues. CDR3 DNA sequence: TGCGCCAGCGCTAGGGAGGGGAAAAGCACTAATGAAAAACTGTTTTTT. Translated: CASAREGKSTNEKLFF.

This sequence joins TRBV6-5 and TRBJ2-7; 13 bases are shared with TRBD2. Unmatched junction bases numbered 5, after V lost 5 bases and J lost 4 bases. CDR1 MNHEY and CDR2 SVGAGI come from the germline V gene. The CDR3 consists of 15 residues. The CDR3 sequence is CASSLTSGGNYEQYF. CDR3 coding DNA: TGTGCCAGCAGTCTGACTAGCGGGGGGAATTACGAGCAGTACTTC.

The chain employs TRBV4-1 and TRBJ1-5; maybe TRBD1 (5 bases). V was pared by 4 bases and J by 9 bases, with 19 bases between. The length of the CDR3 is 15 residues. CDR1 is MGHRA and CDR2 is YSYEKL in the germline V gene. This CDR3 reads CASSLSLGQGRPQHF. The CDR3 DNA is TGCGCCAGCAGCCTATCTTTGGGGCAGGGCAGGCCCCAGCATTTT.

This chain uses TRBV5-1 with TRBJ2-3; no definite D call. The CDR3 has 13 amino acids. Trimming removed 7 bases from V and 1 base from J, with 10 bases in between. CDR1 SGHRS and CDR2 YFSETQ come from the germline V gene. In DNA, the CDR3 is TGCGCCAGCCGGGCCCTCGGCACAGATACGCAGTATTTT. This codes for CASRALGTDTQYF.

CDR3 in amino acids: CASSKGHYSYNSPLHF. Written as DNA, the CDR3 is TGTGCCAGCAGTAAAGGACACTACTCCTATAATTCACCCCTCCACTTT. The rearrangement links TRBV2 to TRBJ1-6; the D gene is possibly TRBD1 (5 bases). Germline CDR1 is SNHLY and CDR2 is FYNNEI. V was pared by 5 bases and J by 0 bases, with 11 bases between. The CDR3 runs to 16 residues. Looking up the rest from reference TRBV2 and TRBJ1-6 gives the full variable domain: EPEVTQTPSHQVTQMGQEVILRCVPISNHLYFYWYRQILGQKVEFLVSFYNNEISEKSEIFDDQFSVERPDGSNFTLKIRSTKLEDSAMYFCASSKGHYSYNSPLHFGNGTRLTVT.

This sequence joins TRBV27 and TRBJ2-3; 9 nucleotides align to TRBD2. Germline trimming cut 8 bases from V and 4 bases from J; bases unmatched to any gene: 13. This CDR3 contains 16 residues. Germline values: CDR1 MNHEY, CDR2 SMNVEV (reference sequence). DNA of the CDR3: TGTGCCAGCGCTTCCGTCCTAGCGGGGAAGTCAGATACGCAGTATTTT. Protein product: CASASVLAGKSDTQYF.

V usage is TRBV6-5 and J usage is TRBJ2-3; 9 bases are shared with TRBD1. This CDR3 contains 15 residues. V shed 2 bases and J 1 base; nucleotides not matched to a gene: 1. Germline V gives CDR1 MNHEY, CDR2 SVGAGI. CDR3 residues: CASSYRDRGTDTQYF. The CDR3 nucleotides read TGTGCCAGCAGTTACCGGGACAGGGGCACAGATACGCAGTATTTT.

The CDR3 sequence: CASSYPRQGTEAFF. In DNA, the CDR3 is TGTGCCAGCAGCTACCCCAGACAGGGGACTGAAGCTTTCTTT. V usage is TRBV5-6 and J usage is TRBJ1-1, with 8 positions matching TRBD1. Germline-derived CDR1 and CDR2 are SGHDT and YYEEEE. This CDR3 contains 14 residues. The trim removed 3 bases at V and 5 bases at J, leaving 6 bases unmatched. Supplemented by reference TRBV5-6 and TRBJ1-1, the full variable domain reads DAGVTQSPTHLIKTRGQQVTLRCSPKSGHDTVSWYQQALGQGPQFIFQYYEEEERQRGNFPDRFSGHQFPNYSSELNVNALLLGDSALYLCASSYPRQGTEAFFGQGTRLTVV.

This clone was recorded a few times. V gene TRBV12-5 combines with J gene TRBJ2-5; 7 bases agree with TRBD1. The CDR3 contains 14 residues. With V trimmed by 6 bases and J by 2 bases, 6 bases remained unmatched. Germline V gene data show CDR1 as LGHNT and CDR2 as FRNRAP. CDR3 nucleotides: TGTGCTAGTGGGGGGGACAGTACACAAGAGACCCAGTACTTC. Protein: CASGGDSTQETQYF.

The chain links TRBV6-6 to TRBJ1-2, with a weak D call TRBD1 (5 bases). Germline V gene sequence: CDR1 MNHNY, CDR2 SVGAGI (reference sequence). The CDR3 runs 13 residues. The V gene lost 6 bases and the J gene lost 6 bases, with 14 bases spanning the gap. Here the CDR3 DNA reads TGTGCCAGCAGCCCCAGGGTGGACCATGGCTACACCTTC. It yields the protein CASSPRVDHGYTF.

V usage is TRBV18 and J usage is TRBJ2-7; D is unclear. V was shortened by 3 bases and J by 2 bases, with 14 bases between the two germline ends. The CDR3 spans 15 residues. The germline CDR1 and CDR2 sequences are KGHSH and LQKENI. CDR3 in amino acids: CASSPVETPTYEQYF. CDR3 nucleotides: TGTGCCAGCTCACCCGTCGAGACACCGACCTACGAGCAGTACTTC.